Following are 25 T cell receptor beta chains from one sample sequenced in a study of graft-versus-host responses after intestinal transplantation. These receptors are not linked to any known antigen. Only in-frame clones appear in the TCRdb table, and some are missing; sequencing was by immunoSEQ multiplex PCR. This sample has 35,000 to 50,000 clones, with roughly 96% found just once. Source: unstimulated CD8+ T cells sorted from spleen or lymph node cells, taken before transplant. The receptors stem from a human donor who was the organ donor for an intestinal transplant.

V usage is TRBV28 and J usage is TRBJ1-1, with a tentative D call TRBD1 (5 bases). The V end was cut by 5 bases, the J end by 4 bases, with 11 bases between. CDR3 length: 13 residues. Germline V gene sequence: CDR1 MDHEN, CDR2 SYDVKM. The CDR3 coding sequence is TGTGCCAGCAGTGCGCGGGGGTTCACTGAAGCTTTCTTT. This translates into CASSARGFTEAFF.

The chain couples TRBV4-3 to TRBJ1-4, with D unclear. The CDR3 sequence is 15 residues long. CDR1 and CDR2 from the germline V gene are LGHNA and YSLEER. The V gene lost 0 bases and the J gene lost 8 bases, with 13 bases spanning the gap. CDR3 DNA: TGCGCCAGCAGCCAAGAATTCCCTGGCGTCGAAAAACTGTTTTTT. Translating gives CASSQEFPGVEKLFF.

The V and J genes are TRBV10-1 and TRBJ1-2; D gene uncertain. The CDR3 covers 16 residues. The germline V gene has CDR1 WNHNN and CDR2 SYGVQD (reference sequence). V lost 9 bases to trimming and J lost 4 bases, with 24 bases between them. CDR3 sequence reads: CARPLLYCEWSYGYTF. The CDR3 region has the DNA TGCGCCAGACCCCTCCTCTACTGCGAGTGGAGCTATGGCTACACCTTC.

The CDR3 nucleotides are TGTGCCAGCAGTCGACCGAGCGGGGTATTAGATACGCAGTATTTT. Protein sequence: CASSRPSGVLDTQYF. This chain connects TRBV2 to TRBJ2-3; TRBD2 aligns across 7 bases. The CDR3 extends over 15 amino acids. Germline V lookup: CDR1 SNHLY, CDR2 FYNNEI. The J segment lost 5 bases and the V segment lost 5 bases, leaving 10 bases of the junction unmatched. Based on the CDR3 plus reference TRBV2 and TRBJ2-3, the full variable domain is EPEVTQTPSHQVTQMGQEVILRCVPISNHLYFYWYRQILGQKVEFLVSFYNNEISEKSEIFDDQFSVERPDGSNFTLKIRSTKLEDSAMYFCASSRPSGVLDTQYFGPGTRLTVL.

This chain uses TRBV29-1 with TRBJ2-3; D is unclear. The CDR3 is 15 residues long. V shed 0 bases and J shed 6 bases, with 16 bases lying between them. Germline CDR1 and CDR2: SQVTM and ANQGSEA. The CDR3, as DNA: TGCAGCGTTGAAGATTTGGGCAACGTCGGTGATACGCAGTATTTT. Its translation is CSVEDLGNVGDTQYF.

The chain employs TRBV5-1 and TRBJ2-7, with unresolved D. CDR3 length: 15 amino acids. V lost 2 bases and J 1 base, leaving 13 bases between the germline ends. Germline V gene sequence: CDR1 SGHRS, CDR2 YFSETQ. The CDR3 DNA follows: TGCGCCAGCAGCTTTGACCCCTCCGGTTCCTACGAGCAGTACTTC. It specifies CASSFDPSGSYEQYF.

CDR3: CATLREGNTGELFF. CDR3 in DNA: TGTGCCACACTACGGGAGGGGAACACCGGGGAGCTGTTTTTT. The chain uses TRBV7-7 and TRBJ2-2; 8 bases are a match to TRBD2. This CDR3 contains 14 residues. Germline V gene lookup returns CDR1 SSHAT and CDR2 FNYEAQ (reference sequence). Losses at the gene ends were 10 bases for V and 1 base for J; bases not matched to a gene: 5.

This sequence joins TRBV13 and TRBJ2-4, with 8 bases that match TRBD1. This CDR3 spans 13 amino acids. Germline V lookup: CDR1 PRHDT, CDR2 FYEKMQ (reference sequence). V shed 2 bases, J shed 8 bases, and the junction held 2 bases outside the gene matches. The CDR3 sequence is CASSLKTGDIQYF. Written as DNA, the CDR3 is TGTGCCAGCAGCTTAAAGACAGGGGACATTCAGTACTTC.

The table lists this clone with a count of one. J is TRBJ2-7 and V is TRBV7-3, with 10 bases aligning to TRBD1. Per germline, CDR1 SGHTA and CDR2 FQGTGA. This CDR3 spans 14 amino acids. J gave up 5 bases and V 4 bases, and 5 bases lay outside the gene matches. The CDR3 coding sequence is TGTGCCAGCAGCTCCACCGGGACAGGGGACGAGCAGTACTTC. As protein: CASSSTGTGDEQYF.

This clone was found once. The V and J genes are TRBV15 and TRBJ1-5; D gene unclear. The CDR3 has 15 residues. Trimming stripped 1 base from V and 4 bases from J, with 11 bases between. Germline V gene sequence: CDR1 LNHNV, CDR2 YYDKDF (reference sequence). The CDR3 nucleotides read TGTGCCACCAGCAGAGTACTCGGGCGGAATCAGCCCCAGCATTTT. This translates into CATSRVLGRNQPQHF.

The chain employs TRBV25-1 and TRBJ2-2, with 8 bases identical to TRBD1. This CDR3 is 14 amino acids long. Germline V gene lookup returns CDR1 MGHDK and CDR2 SYGVNS. The junction had 7 bases not matched to a gene; V was cut back by 6 bases and J by 7 bases. CDR3 sequence reads: CASRPGGLGGELFF. The DNA of the CDR3 is TGTGCCAGCAGACCAGGGGGCCTTGGCGGGGAGCTGTTTTTT.

This chain uses TRBV27 with TRBJ2-2; D remains unclear. The V gene's germline CDR1 is MNHEY and CDR2 SMNVEV (reference sequence). The ends were cut back, 5 bases at V and 3 bases at J, with 13 bases in the middle. The CDR3 has 15 residues. Here the CDR3 DNA reads TGTGCCAGCAGTCCCGACTGGACCTACACCGGGGAGCTGTTTTTT. This gives the protein CASSPDWTYTGELFF.

The genes are TRBV6-5 and TRBJ2-1, with 10 bases aligning to TRBD2. Per the germline V gene, CDR1 is MNHEY and CDR2 is SVGAGI. The CDR3 is 13 amino acids. V lost 2 bases, J lost 8 bases, and 0 bases stayed unmatched. CDR3 sequence: CASSYGLADEQFF. The CDR3 DNA follows: TGTGCCAGCAGTTACGGACTAGCGGATGAGCAGTTCTTC.

This sequence joins TRBV19 and TRBJ2-1, with 10 bases matching TRBD2. CDR1 and CDR2 from the germline V gene are LNHDA and SQIVND (reference sequence). The V gene end was trimmed by 1 base and the J gene end by 5 bases; junction bases not matched to a gene: 8. The CDR3 runs to 17 residues. CDR3 DNA: TGTGCCAGTAGTATAGGGGGTAAGCGGGGGGGCCACAATGAGCAGTTCTTC. Its translation: CASSIGGKRGGHNEQFF.

The chain carries TRBV11-2 and TRBJ2-1; 12 bases fit TRBD2. The trim removed 1 base at V and 4 bases at J, leaving 5 bases unmatched. From germline, CDR1 is SGHAT and CDR2 FQNNGV. This CDR3 is 17 amino acids long. This CDR3 is CASSLVGLAGGYNEQFF. CDR3 in DNA: TGTGCCAGCAGCTTAGTAGGCCTAGCGGGGGGGTACAATGAGCAGTTCTTC. The whole variable domain, remainder taken from reference TRBV11-2 and TRBJ2-1, is EAGVAQSPRYKIIEKRQSVAFWCNPISGHATLYWYQQILGQGPKLLIQFQNNGVVDDSQLPKDRFSAERLKGVDSTLKIQPAKLEDSAVYLCASSLVGLAGGYNEQFFGPGTRLTVL.

The rearrangement links TRBV4-3 to TRBJ1-5, with D unresolved. V dropped 0 bases and J dropped 0 bases, with 15 bases sitting between them. The CDR3 is 18 amino acids. Germline V CDR1 and CDR2: LGHNA, YSLEER. CDR3 bases: TGCGCCAGCAGCCAAGATTTGATGGGGTTCTTTAGCAATCAGCCCCAGCATTTT. Its translation is CASSQDLMGFFSNQPQHF.

This sequence joins TRBV19 and TRBJ2-7; the D gene is possibly TRBD2 (5 bases). Trimming removed 3 bases from V and 2 bases from J, with 11 bases in between. In germline, CDR1 is LNHDA, CDR2 SQIVND (reference sequence). This CDR3 comprises 14 residues. CDR3 bases: TGTGCCAGTAGTATTCATATCGGGGCCTACGAGCAGTACTTC. Translating gives CASSIHIGAYEQYF.

The chain joins TRBV7-9 to TRBJ1-6; TRBD1 aligns across 11 bases. The ends lost 4 bases at V and 10 bases at J; junction bases unmatched: 9. There are 16 residues in the CDR3. CDR1 and CDR2 from the germline V gene are SEHNR and FQNEAQ (reference sequence). The CDR3, as DNA: TGTGCCAGCAGCTGGGACAGGGGGAGGATTTGGTCACCCCTCCACTTT. Amino acids: CASSWDRGRIWSPLHF.

The chain is built from TRBV29-1 and TRBJ1-1; 7 nucleotides agree with TRBD1. There are 14 residues in the CDR3. CDR1 and CDR2 (germline): SQVTM, ANQGSEA. After removal of 4 bases from V and 0 bases from J, the junction contained 5 bases not matched to a gene. The CDR3 nucleotides are TGCAGCGTTGCTGGACAGGCGATGAACACTGAAGCTTTCTTT. It encodes CSVAGQAMNTEAFF.

This rearrangement joins TRBV30 to TRBJ1-3; TRBD1 matches 7 bases. Per germline, CDR1 GTSNPN and CDR2 SVGIG (reference sequence). V was pared by 1 base and J by 0 bases, with 0 bases of the junction left unmatched. The CDR3 is made up of 14 amino acids. The CDR3 nucleotides read TGTGCCTGGAGTGGGGACAGCTCTGGAAACACCATATATTTT. This codes for CAWSGDSSGNTIYF.

The rearrangement links TRBV11-3 to TRBJ2-3; D possibly uses TRBD1 or TRBD2 (7 bases each). V dropped 8 bases and J dropped 3 bases, with 18 bases sitting between them. Germline V gene data show CDR1 as SGHNT and CDR2 as YENEEA. The CDR3 contains 15 residues. The CDR3 nucleotides are TGTGCCAGCGGGTCAGGGGGAGGGCGGACAGATACGCAGTATTTT. The encoded protein is CASGSGGGRTDTQYF. The full variable domain, rest sourced from reference TRBV11-3 and TRBJ2-3, is EAGVVQSPRYKIIEKKQPVAFWCNPISGHNTLYWYLQNLGQGPELLIRYENEEAVDDSQLPKDRFSAERLKGVDSTLKIQPAELGDSAVYLCASGSGGGRTDTQYFGPGTRLTVL.

The chain combines TRBV2 with TRBJ2-7; 13 bases map to TRBD2. V lost 6 bases to trimming and J lost 12 bases; unmatched junction nucleotides: 14. The CDR3 loop spans 15 amino acids. Germline V gives CDR1 SNHLY, CDR2 FYNNEI. CDR3 bases: TGTGCCAGCAGGCCCACTAGCGGGGGGGCCGGTTTGGCGTACTTC. Protein sequence: CASRPTSGGAGLAYF.

This clone was detected once. CDR3 in amino acids: CASSDSGTSGGTDTQYF. CDR3 bases: TGCGCCAGCAGTGACTCCGGGACTAGCGGGGGGACAGATACGCAGTATTTT. The chain couples TRBV10-2 to TRBJ2-3; 15 nucleotides match TRBD2. This CDR3 has 17 amino acids. Germline V gene sequence: CDR1 WSHSY, CDR2 SAAADI. V trimming: 3 bases; J trimming: 3 bases; junction bases outside the gene matches: 4.

This chain connects TRBV10-3 to TRBJ2-7; the D gene could be TRBD1 or TRBD2 (7 bases each). The CDR3 totals 15 residues. Germline V gene sequence: CDR1 ENHRY, CDR2 SYGVKD. Deletions cut 6 bases from V and 1 base from J, with 16 bases between. CDR3 amino acids: CAIRAGDSDSYEQYF. DNA for the CDR3: TGTGCCATCAGGGCGGGGGACAGTGATTCCTACGAGCAGTACTTC.

V gene TRBV6-6 combines with J gene TRBJ1-5, with a weak D call TRBD1 (5 bases). This CDR3 comprises 12 residues. Germline CDR1 reads MNHNY; CDR2 reads SVGAGI (reference sequence). The V gene lost 6 bases and the J gene lost 6 bases, with 9 bases spanning the gap. CDR3 in amino acids: CASSNTGQPQHF. DNA of the CDR3: TGTGCCAGCAGCAACACAGGTCAGCCCCAGCATTTT.